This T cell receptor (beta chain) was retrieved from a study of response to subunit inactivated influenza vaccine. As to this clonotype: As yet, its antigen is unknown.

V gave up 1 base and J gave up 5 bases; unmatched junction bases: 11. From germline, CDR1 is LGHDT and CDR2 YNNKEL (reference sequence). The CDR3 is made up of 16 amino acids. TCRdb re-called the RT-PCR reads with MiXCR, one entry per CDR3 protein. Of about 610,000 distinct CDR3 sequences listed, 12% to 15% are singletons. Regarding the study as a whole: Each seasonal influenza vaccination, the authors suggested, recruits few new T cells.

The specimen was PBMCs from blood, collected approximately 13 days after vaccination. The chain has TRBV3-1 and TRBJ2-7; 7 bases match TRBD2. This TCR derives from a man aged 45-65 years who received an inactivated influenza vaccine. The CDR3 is CASSQGRGRMINEQYF. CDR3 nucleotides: TGTGCCAGCAGCCAAGGTCGCGGGAGAATGATCAACGAGCAGTACTTC.